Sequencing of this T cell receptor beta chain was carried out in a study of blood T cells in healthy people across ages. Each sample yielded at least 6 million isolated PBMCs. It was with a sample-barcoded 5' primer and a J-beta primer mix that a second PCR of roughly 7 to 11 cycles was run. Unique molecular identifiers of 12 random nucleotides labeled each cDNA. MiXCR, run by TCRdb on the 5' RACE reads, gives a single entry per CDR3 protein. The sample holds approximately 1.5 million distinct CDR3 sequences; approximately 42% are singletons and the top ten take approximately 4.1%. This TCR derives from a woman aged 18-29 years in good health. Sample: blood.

CDR3 sequence: CASSLGTGVIDEQYF. DNA for the CDR3: TGTGCCAGCAGCCTCGGGACAGGGGTGATCGACGAGCAGTACTTC. This sequence joins TRBV6-5 and TRBJ2-7, with 10 bases that match TRBD1. After removal of 6 bases from V and 5 bases from J, the junction contained 10 bases not matched to a gene. CDR1 MNHEY and CDR2 SVGAGI come from the germline V gene. CDR3 length equals 15 residues.